This T cell receptor (beta chain) came from a study of blood T cell repertoires in COVID-19. Study information: Acute and convalescent COVID-19 specimens originated in the United States, Italy and Spain.

In this sample, this clone turned up once. V shed 4 bases and J 0 bases; nucleotides not matched to a gene: 4. Germline V gives CDR1 SGHRS, CDR2 YFSETQ. There are 17 residues in the CDR3. Per the original data handling: Reference gene primer amplification yielded estimated nucleated cell counts. Using immunoSEQ multiplex PCR, the repertoire was profiled, and TCRdb retains in-frame clones only, with some absent. Clone size and V and J calls were adopted from that table, with D and trimming inferred from the DNA. Of more than 75,000 clones listed, over 65% are singletons. Material: peripheral blood. This clonotype was sampled from a human donor in a cohort sampled during active COVID-19. The chain combines TRBV5-1 with TRBJ2-3; 14 nucleotides align to TRBD2. The CDR3 is CASSTGTSGGSTDTQYF. The CDR3 DNA sequence: TGCGCCAGCAGCACCGGGACTAGCGGGGGAAGCACAGATACGCAGTATTTT. The full variable domain, rest sourced from reference TRBV5-1 and TRBJ2-3, is KAGVTQTPRYLIKTRGQQVTLSCSPISGHRSVSWYQQTPGQGLQFLFEYFSETQRNKGNFPGRFSGRQFSNSRSEMNVSTLELGDSALYLCASSTGTSGGSTDTQYFGPGTRLTVL.